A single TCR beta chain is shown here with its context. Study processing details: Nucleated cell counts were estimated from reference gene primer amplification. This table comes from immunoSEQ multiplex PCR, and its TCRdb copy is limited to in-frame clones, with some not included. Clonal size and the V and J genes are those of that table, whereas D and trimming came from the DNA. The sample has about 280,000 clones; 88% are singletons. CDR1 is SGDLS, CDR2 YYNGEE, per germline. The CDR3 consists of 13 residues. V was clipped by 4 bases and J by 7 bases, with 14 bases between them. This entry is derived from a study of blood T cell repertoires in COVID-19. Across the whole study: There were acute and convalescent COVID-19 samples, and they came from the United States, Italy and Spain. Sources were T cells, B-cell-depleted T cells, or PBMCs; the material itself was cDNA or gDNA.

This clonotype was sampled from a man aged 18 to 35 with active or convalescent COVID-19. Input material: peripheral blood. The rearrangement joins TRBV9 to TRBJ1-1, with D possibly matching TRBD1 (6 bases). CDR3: CASSTGTKNEAFF. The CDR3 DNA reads TGTGCCAGCAGCACCGGGACAAAAAATGAAGCTTTCTTT.